This TCR gamma chain stems from a study of γδ T cells in repeated Plasmodium falciparum infection. On the study more broadly: Malian repertoires were sampled cross-sectionally without transmission and longitudinally through febrile malaria.

Both TRG and TRD chains were sequenced from each sorted sample. TCRdb processed the multiplex PCR reads again with the CATT caller. Of approximately 30,000 gamma-chain clones listed, roughly 1.4% are singletons. This clone came up many times. The target antigen is unknown. Distinct nucleotide sequences in the sample also encode this CDR3. Bulk repertoires came from Vgamma9/Vdelta2+ or Vdelta2-negative gammadelta T cells flow-sorted from PBMC. Study results and limitations: Vdelta2-negative gammadelta repertoires, largely Vdelta1+, seemingly showed infection-driven waves of new clonal selection.

CDR1 and CDR2 (germline): GITISATS, ISYDGTV (reference sequence). This CDR3 region has 16 residues. The V gene end was trimmed by 1 base and the J gene end by 7 bases; junction bases not matched to a gene: 4. The sample consisted of gamma-delta T cells from blood. The clonotype was recovered from a pool of human donors (malaria-infected and uninfected, not separated). The chain uses TRGV9 and TRGJP. The CDR3 here is CALWEVTELGKKIKVF. CDR3 nucleotides: TGTGCCTTGTGGGAGGTAACTGAGTTGGGCAAAAAAATCAAGGTATTT.